Listed below are T cell receptor beta chains from one sample, sequenced in a study of cytomegalovirus exposure and HLA in healthy donors. TCRdb keeps only in-frame clones here, not all; method: immunoSEQ multiplex PCR. The sample has nearly 65,000 clones, almost 75% seen once. The sequenced material came from PBMCs. The origin of the receptors is a man aged 50 to 60 in good health and CMV-seronegative. CDR3s include the opening cysteine and the closing phenylalanine or tryptophan. D genes are given only for firm matches. The size field is filled for only some rows; it gives once, few, many or a size class.

>NA|TRBV10-1|TRBD1|17|TRBJ1-1
CASSERQGRHLNTEAFF
TGCGCCAGCAGCGAGAGACAGGGAAGGCACCTGAACACTGAAGCTTTCTTT
>NA|TRBV7-9|NA|13|TRBJ2-5
CASSSTRGPGQYF
TGTGCCAGCAGTTCTACCCGGGGTCCCGGGCAGTACTTC
>NA|TRBV5-6|NA|15|TRBJ1-4
CASSLGRGFAEKLFF
TGTGCCAGCAGCTTGGGCAGGGGATTTGCTGAAAAACTGTTTTTT
>few|TRBV6-1|NA|11|TRBJ2-7
CASLFFGEQYF
TGTGCCAGCTTGTTCTTCGGCGAGCAGTACTTC
>few|TRBV15|NA|16|TRBJ2-7
CATSRESAGAIYEQYF
TGTGCCACCAGCAGAGAATCAGCAGGGGCTATTTACGAGCAGTACTTC
>NA|TRBV4-2|TRBD1|17|TRBJ1-2
CASSQPGQGALRYGYTF
TGTGCCAGCAGCCAGCCGGGACAGGGGGCGCTCCGATATGGCTACACCTTC
>once|TRBV10-3|TRBD2|17|TRBJ2-7
CAISAKLAGASSYEQYF
TGTGCCATCAGTGCGAAACTAGCGGGGGCCAGCTCCTACGAGCAGTACTTC
>NA|TRBV19|TRBD1|15|TRBJ1-1
CASSNPQGVNTEAFF
TGTGCCAGTAGTAACCCCCAGGGGGTGAACACTGAAGCTTTCTTT
>NA|TRBV7-2|TRBD2|15|TRBJ2-7
CASSLGIAGGPEQYF
TGTGCCAGCAGCTTAGGAATAGCGGGGGGCCCCGAGCAGTACTTC
>NA|TRBV19|TRBD1|15|TRBJ1-3
CASTKPGQIGNTIYF
TGTGCCAGTACCAAACCGGGACAGATCGGAAACACCATATATTTT
>NA|TRBV5-4|NA|14|TRBJ2-7
CASSLTGTFRGQYF
TGTGCCAGCAGCTTGACGGGGACATTCCGCGGGCAGTACTTC
>NA|TRBV9|TRBD1|16|TRBJ2-5
CASSPHSGQLQETQYF
TGTGCCAGCAGCCCGCACTCGGGACAGCTCCAGGAGACCCAGTACTTC
>NA|TRBV29-1|TRBD1|13|TRBJ2-2
CSGDRGNTGELFF
TGCAGCGGGGACAGGGGCAACACCGGGGAGCTGTTTTTT
>few|TRBV6-6|TRBD1|14|TRBJ1-1
CASSTGQLNTEAFF
TGTGCCAGCAGTACGGGACAGTTGAACACTGAAGCTTTCTTT
>NA|TRBV7-2|NA|13|TRBJ2-7
CASSLSPSYEQYF
TGTGCCAGCAGCTTGTCCCCATCCTACGAGCAGTACTTC
>NA|TRBV6-6|TRBD1|15|TRBJ1-5
CTSSRQGSGNQPQHF
TGTACCAGCAGTCGACAGGGATCGGGCAATCAGCCCCAGCATTTT
>NA|TRBV19|NA|16|TRBJ2-1
CASSTSQGGIYNEQFF
TGTGCCAGTAGTACCTCACAGGGGGGGATCTACAATGAGCAGTTCTTC
>once|TRBV29-1|NA|12|TRBJ1-2
CSAMETNYGYTF
TGCAGCGCTATGGAGACGAACTATGGCTACACCTTC
>NA|TRBV18|TRBD1|19|TRBJ2-6
CASSLTRDRDHSGANVLTF
TGTGCCAGCTCATTAACCCGGGACAGGGATCACTCTGGGGCCAACGTCCTGACTTTC
>once|TRBV15|TRBD2|16|TRBJ2-7
CATSRDLPAGVYEQYF
TGTGCCACCAGCAGAGATCTCCCAGCGGGGGTCTACGAGCAGTACTTC
>once|TRBV27|NA|15|TRBJ2-1
CASSSLSGSGNEQFF
TGTGCCAGCAGTTCCTTATCAGGGTCCGGCAATGAGCAGTTCTTC
>NA|TRBV13|NA|15|TRBJ1-3
CASSRRNRLGNTIYF
TGTGCCAGCAGCCGGCGGAACAGGTTGGGAAACACCATATATTTT
>NA|TRBV27|TRBD1|12|TRBJ2-7
CASRAGNRGLNF
TGTGCCAGCAGGGCCGGGAACAGGGGGCTGAACTTC
>once|TRBV9|NA|14|TRBJ2-7
CASSAGQIPYEQYF
TGTGCCAGCAGCGCGGGACAAATACCCTACGAGCAGTACTTC
>NA|TRBV19|TRBD1|20|TRBJ2-6
CASHPLRDRGLGSGANVLTF
TGTGCCAGTCACCCCCTCCGGGACAGGGGGCTTGGGTCTGGGGCCAACGTCCTGACTTTC
>NA|TRBV4-1|NA|17|TRBJ1-6
CASSQDKTGGGGSPLHF
TGCGCCAGCAGCCAAGATAAGACCGGCGGGGGGGGTTCACCCCTCCACTTT
>once|TRBV5-4|TRBD2|16|TRBJ2-1
CASSLGGGGGNNEQFF
TGTGCCAGCAGCTTAGGTGGCGGGGGTGGTAACAATGAGCAGTTCTTC
>NA|TRBV6-1|NA|14|TRBJ2-5
CASSEAQGWETQYF
TGTGCCAGCAGTGAAGCCCAGGGGTGGGAGACCCAGTACTTC